This T cell receptor beta chain was found in a study of blood T cell repertoires in COVID-19. Study context: Nucleic acid was either cDNA or gDNA, and it came from T cells, B-cell-depleted T cells, or PBMCs.

Germline lookup yields CDR1 GTSNPN and CDR2 SVGIG (reference sequence). The CDR3 is made up of 14 amino acids. J was trimmed by 12 bases and V by 0 bases; bases with no gene match: 9. Clones were read by immunoSEQ multiplex PCR, and TCRdb kept only the in-frame ones, dropping some. The table records about 270,000 clones, approximately 90% of them present only once. This clone appeared a few times. This sequence joins TRBV30 and TRBJ2-1; TRBD1 aligns across 9 bases. The receptor's source is a middle-aged man who had been exposed to COVID-19. The sample consisted of PBMCs or T cells enriched from blood (not recorded which). The chain's CDR3 is CAWSVPGQGSGQFF. For the CDR3, the DNA is TGTGCCTGGAGTGTACCTGGACAGGGGTCGGGGCAGTTCTTC.